The clone carrying this TCR beta chain showed up just once. TCRdb keeps only in-frame clones here, not all; method: immunoSEQ multiplex PCR. This table holds under 15,000 clones, roughly 80% found once. The data derive from a study of T cell repertoires in ileal Crohn's disease. Background on the study: The M6 sample came from neoterminal ileum during colonoscopy after surgery.

The CDR3 totals 14 residues. V was shortened by 3 bases and J by 3 bases, with 10 bases between the two germline ends. Germline V gene sequence: CDR1 SEHNR, CDR2 FQNEAQ (reference sequence). Time point indicated: neoterminal ileum biopsy at postoperative endoscopy, about 6 months after surgery. The source material was ileal tissue. The TCR originated in an adult with Crohn's disease. The chain links TRBV7-9 to TRBJ2-3, with a tentative D call TRBD2 (6 bases). As DNA, the CDR3 is TGTGCCAGCAGCTTCTGGGGGGAAACAGATACGCAGTATTTT. Its translation: CASSFWGETDTQYF.